Here is one T cell receptor (beta chain) with its context. Its specificity is not known. Method: immunoSEQ multiplex PCR; TCRdb's copy keeps in-frame clones and lacks some. This repertoire shows 76,000 or so clones, approximately 95% found once; its top ten account for around 2.1%. This specimen comes from a study of cytomegalovirus exposure and HLA in healthy donors. Study results and caveats: The study flagged some 170 TCR beta chains as cytomegalovirus-associated. Across donors, most TCRs were seen rarely, yet some public ones were widespread.

The CDR3 has 16 amino acids. CDR1 is SGHVS and CDR2 is FNYEAQ in the germline V gene. Trimming removed 2 bases from V and 4 bases from J, with 17 bases in between. J is TRBJ1-1 and V is TRBV7-6; a possible D gene is TRBD1 (5 bases). Source material: PBMCs. This TCR came from a woman in her late teens or twenties in good health and CMV-seronegative. CDR3: CASSLTLRGGSTEAFF. Here the CDR3 DNA reads TGTGCCAGCAGCTTAACCTTGAGGGGAGGGAGCACTGAAGCTTTCTTT.